This entry lists 21 T cell receptor beta chains sequenced from one sample in a study of T cells in Graves' hyperthyroidism and ophthalmopathy. There were TCR beta CDR3 regions amplified from RNA transcripts. First-round RT-PCR with HTBI primers amplified the TCR CDR3 region. TCRdb independently ran MiXCR on the multiplex PCR reads; one entry per CDR3 protein. The table includes about 610,000 distinct CDR3 sequences, around 15% detected once. Sequencing was performed on blood. The receptors stem from a woman in her 40s with Graves' ophthalmopathy.

In this sample, this clonotype turned up many times. The J gene is TRBJ2-7, the V gene TRBV29-1; D gene unclear. The CDR3 runs 13 residues. Germline CDR1 SQVTM, CDR2 ANQGSEA. Deletions cut 0 bases from V and 2 bases from J, with 8 bases between. This CDR3 reads CSVEERNTYEQYF. The CDR3 bases are TGCAGCGTTGAAGAGCGGAACACCTACGAGCAGTACTTC.

The chain combines TRBV19 with TRBJ1-2; TRBD1 might be the D (5 bases). V lost 10 bases, J lost 8 bases, and 29 bases lay in between. CDR1 is LNHDA and CDR2 is SQIVND in the germline V gene (reference sequence). The CDR3 sequence is 16 residues long. In DNA, the CDR3 is TGTGCCACTAATCACGGGTGGCAGGGTGGCTATGTGGGCTACACCTTC. It codes for CATNHGWQGGYVGYTF.

This clonotype has a handful of counts. The chain uses TRBV7-2 and TRBJ2-7, with 9 bases matching TRBD1. The ends lost 3 bases at V and 7 bases at J; junction bases unmatched: 7. There are 14 residues in the CDR3. The germline V gene encodes CDR1 SGHTA and CDR2 FQGNSA. CDR3 loop: CASSFTGGSGEQYF. Here the CDR3 DNA reads TGTGCCAGCAGCTTTACAGGGGGCTCAGGAGAGCAGTACTTC. Variable domain in full (rest from reference TRBV7-2 and TRBJ2-7): GAGVSQSPSNKVTEKGKDVELRCDPISGHTALYWYRQSLGQGLEFLIYFQGNSAPDKSGLPSDRFSAERTGGSVSTLTIQRTQQEDSAVYLCASSFTGGSGEQYFGPGTRLTVT.

This clonotype was observed a few times. The chain carries TRBV5-5 and TRBJ1-2; 10 positions agree with TRBD1. Germline loops: CDR1 SGHKS, CDR2 YYEKEE (reference sequence). The CDR3 is 14 residues long. Trimming at V came to 4 bases and at J to 4 bases, leaving 4 bases not matched to a gene. The CDR3 loop is CASSRGQGPYGYTF. CDR3 bases: TGTGCCAGCAGCAGGGGACAGGGGCCCTATGGCTACACCTTC.

This sequence joins TRBV9 and TRBJ2-3, with 12 bases lining up with TRBD2. The CDR3 loop spans 18 amino acids. Germline values: CDR1 SGDLS, CDR2 YYNGEE. With V trimmed by 4 bases and J by 1 base, 10 bases remained unmatched. CDR3 sequence: CASSSRTSGISGTDTQYF. DNA for the CDR3: TGTGCCAGCAGCTCCCGGACTAGCGGGATCTCGGGCACAGATACGCAGTATTTT. The full variable domain, its missing parts supplied by reference TRBV9 and TRBJ2-3, is DSGVTQTPKHLITATGQRVTLRCSPRSGDLSVYWYQQSLDQGLQFLIQYYNGEERAKGNILERFSAQQFPDLHSELNLSSLELGDSALYFCASSSRTSGISGTDTQYFGPGTRLTVL.

In this sample, this clonotype turned up many times. V gene TRBV24-1 combines with J gene TRBJ2-7; TRBD1 might be the D (5 bases). Trimming took off 5 bases at V and 5 bases at J, with 9 bases between the two ends. Germline CDR1 is KGHDR and CDR2 is SFDVKD. The CDR3 is 12 residues long. CDR3 nucleotides: TGTGCCACCAGTGTGTCAGGGAACGAGCAGTACTTC. Translated: CATSVSGNEQYF.

A word on this clonotype: A much more abundant neighbour one base away suggests this may be a read error. The chain recombines TRBV27 with TRBJ2-2; D is ambiguous. Germline CDR1 reads MNHEY; CDR2 reads SMNVEV (reference sequence). Trimming took 4 bases from V and 6 from J, leaving 12 bases between them. The CDR3 extends over 14 amino acids. The CDR3 bases are TGTGCCAGCAGTTCCGTAGACCTAGCCGGGGAGCTGTTTTTT. It codes for CASSSVDLAGELFF.

This clonotype was picked up many times. The chain recombines TRBV29-1 with TRBJ2-7; 10 bases fit TRBD1. Unmatched junction bases numbered 3, after V lost 7 bases and J lost 3 bases. Per germline, CDR1 SQVTM and CDR2 ANQGSEA. The CDR3 runs to 12 residues. The CDR3 DNA reads TGCAGCGGGAGGACAGGGGGCTACGAGCAGTACTTC. As protein: CSGRTGGYEQYF.

The chain carries TRBV30 and TRBJ2-5; 12 bases line up with TRBD2. Germline values: CDR1 GTSNPN, CDR2 SVGIG (reference sequence). The J segment lost 2 bases and the V segment lost 0 bases, leaving 4 bases of the junction unmatched. CDR3 size: 16 residues. CDR3 in amino acids: CAWSVGLAGRQETQYF. The DNA of the CDR3 is TGTGCCTGGAGTGTTGGACTAGCGGGACGGCAAGAGACCCAGTACTTC.

V gene TRBV10-3 combines with J gene TRBJ2-7; 12 bases match TRBD2. Germline V gene sequence: CDR1 ENHRY, CDR2 SYGVKD. The CDR3 sequence is 18 residues long. Losses at the gene ends were 2 bases for V and 0 bases for J; bases not matched to a gene: 8. CDR3 sequence: CAISETGLAGLSSYEQYF. Here the CDR3 DNA reads TGTGCCATCAGTGAGACGGGACTAGCGGGCCTTAGCTCCTACGAGCAGTACTTC.

This clonotype occurred many times. This chain joins TRBV3-1 and TRBJ2-7; D is perhaps TRBD2 (5 bases). The CDR3 consists of 15 residues. Trimming took off 0 bases at V and 2 bases at J, with 11 bases between the two ends. Germline values: CDR1 LGHDT, CDR2 YNNKEL (reference sequence). The CDR3 nucleotides read TGTGCCAGCAGCCAAGAGGCGGGCGTACCCTACGAGCAGTACTTC. Its translation is CASSQEAGVPYEQYF.

This clonotype was detected ten times or more. V is TRBV7-6 and J is TRBJ2-7; a possible D gene is TRBD1 (6 bases). Germline CDR1 is SGHVS and CDR2 is FNYEAQ. There are 14 residues in the CDR3. Trimming stripped 6 bases from V and 1 base from J, with 13 bases between. In DNA, the CDR3 is TGTGCCAGCAGTCACAGGGCAGGTTCCTACGAGCAGTACTTC. This gives the protein CASSHRAGSYEQYF.

The sample holds a few counts of this clonotype. The junction and the germline gene differ at one end; a read error may be behind it. V is TRBV19 and J is TRBJ2-7; 8 bases map to TRBD2. Germline V gives CDR1 LNHDA, CDR2 SQIVND (reference sequence). This CDR3 has 18 residues. As DNA, the CDR3 is TGTGCCTGTAGTATAGATGGACTCGGGGGGGAGGGCGCATACGAGCAGTACTTC. It specifies CACSIDGLGGEGAYEQYF. Full variable domain (missing parts from reference TRBV19 and TRBJ2-7): DGGITQSPKYLFRKEGQNVTLSCEQNLNHDAMYWYRQDPGQGLRLIYYSQIVNDFQKGDIAEGYSVSREKKESFPLTVTSAQKNPTAFYLCACSIDGLGGEGAYEQYFGPGTRLTVT.

In its sample, this clonotype was seen many times. V usage is TRBV6-4 and J usage is TRBJ2-2; 11 nucleotides agree with TRBD1. The V gene's germline CDR1 is MRHNA and CDR2 SNTAGT. V shed 6 bases, J shed 7 bases, and the junction held 13 bases outside the gene matches. CDR3 size: 17 residues. CDR3 coding DNA: TGTGCCAGCAGCCCGTTCAATCCGGGACAGGGGGGCGGGGAGCTGTTTTTT. Amino acids: CASSPFNPGQGGGELFF.

At least ten counts were recorded for this clonotype. This sequence joins TRBV7-2 and TRBJ2-2; 10 bases fit TRBD2. The ends lost 7 bases at V and 12 bases at J; junction bases unmatched: 14. The CDR3 runs 15 residues. From germline, CDR1 is SGHTA and CDR2 FQGNSA. The CDR3, as DNA: TGTGCCAGCAACCTAGGTCAGGGGACTAGCGCCAAGCTGTTTTTT. This sequence encodes CASNLGQGTSAKLFF.

The table lists this clonotype with many counts. Written as DNA, the CDR3 is TGTGCCATCAGTCCAACGGGGGACAGTAACACCGGGGAGCTGTTTTTT. Protein sequence: CAISPTGDSNTGELFF. The gene calls are TRBV10-3 and TRBJ2-2, with a possible D match to TRBD1 (7 bases). CDR1 and CDR2 from the germline V gene are ENHRY and SYGVKD. The V end was cut by 5 bases, the J end by 2 bases, with 15 bases between. The CDR3 extends over 16 amino acids.

The V and J genes are TRBV6-5 and TRBJ2-5, with D unclear. V lost 0 bases and J lost 3, with 8 bases in between. This CDR3 comprises 14 residues. The germline gives CDR1 MNHEY, CDR2 SVGAGI. The CDR3 sequence: CASSYSNSEETQYF. CDR3 nucleotides: TGTGCCAGCAGTTACTCGAATTCTGAAGAGACCCAGTACTTC.

This clonotype was seen repeatedly, ten times or more. The chain recombines TRBV11-2 with TRBJ1-5; D is uncertain. The CDR3 length is 15 residues. Germline CDR1 and CDR2: SGHAT and FQNNGV. The ends were cut back, 1 base at V and 0 bases at J, with 7 bases in the middle. The CDR3 region is CASSLGAVSNQPQHF. The CDR3 coding sequence is TGTGCCAGCAGCTTAGGGGCGGTTAGCAATCAGCCCCAGCATTTT.

This clonotype was found many times. The chain uses TRBV2 and TRBJ2-7; 8 nucleotides match TRBD2. CDR1 and CDR2 from the germline V gene are SNHLY and FYNNEI. After removal of 0 bases from V and 3 bases from J, the junction contained 7 bases not matched to a gene. The CDR3 covers 16 residues. CDR3 residues: CASSEARSSGFYEQYF. The CDR3, as DNA: TGTGCCAGCAGTGAAGCGCGCTCTAGCGGGTTCTACGAGCAGTACTTC. Based on the CDR3 plus reference TRBV2 and TRBJ2-7, the full variable domain is EPEVTQTPSHQVTQMGQEVILRCVPISNHLYFYWYRQILGQKVEFLVSFYNNEISEKSEIFDDQFSVERPDGSNFTLKIRSTKLEDSAMYFCASSEARSSGFYEQYFGPGTRLTVT.

The rearrangement joins TRBV7-9 to TRBJ1-3, with D possibly being TRBD1 (5 bases). Trimming took 1 base from V and 3 from J, leaving 10 bases between them. The germline V gene has CDR1 SEHNR and CDR2 FQNEAQ (reference sequence). The CDR3 runs 15 residues. The CDR3 DNA is TGTGCCAGCAGCTTAGAGGGGCGAGTTGGAAACACCATATATTTT. It encodes CASSLEGRVGNTIYF.

This CDR3 is CASSLAIAGGKVTQYF. The CDR3 coding sequence is TGTGCCAGCAGCTTAGCGATAGCGGGTGGGAAGGTGACCCAGTACTTC. This chain joins TRBV7-4 and TRBJ2-5; TRBD2 matches at 7 bases. The V gene's germline CDR1 is SGHVT and CDR2 SQSDAQ. The CDR3 contains 16 residues. Trimming removed 0 bases from V and 7 bases from J; junction bases left unmatched: 11.